The 27 T cell receptor beta chains below were found in one sample sequenced in a study of T-cell reconstitution after alpha-beta-depleted transplantation in children. Unique molecular identifiers were incorporated when the TCRbeta library was constructed. Using its own MiXCR run on the PCR reads, TCRdb lists one record per CDR3 protein. The table lists hundreds of thousands of distinct CDR3 sequences, roughly 25% of them singletons. The sample consisted of PBMCs, mostly from graft donor cells, taken 360 days after TCRalphabeta/CD19-depleted stem cell transplant. The receptors here all came from a female patient younger than 10 who had a stem cell transplant for congenital amegakaryocytic thrombocytopenia, so the T cells may come from the graft donor.

The V gene is TRBV2, the J gene TRBJ2-5; D call uncertain. Germline V gene data show CDR1 as SNHLY and CDR2 as FYNNEI. The CDR3 totals 12 residues. Trimming removed 7 bases from V and 5 bases from J, with 11 bases in between. The CDR3 DNA is TGTGCCAGCACTGGTTTTGGGGAGACCCAGTACTTC. This translates into CASTGFGETQYF. Full variable domain (outside the CDR3, taken from reference TRBV2 and TRBJ2-5): EPEVTQTPSHQVTQMGQEVILRCVPISNHLYFYWYRQILGQKVEFLVSFYNNEISEKSEIFDDQFSVERPDGSNFTLKIRSTKLEDSAMYFCASTGFGETQYFGPGTRLLVL.

This clonotype was seen only a few times. The CDR3 DNA reads TGTGCCAGCAGCTTAAATGCCCTTAGCGGGGCTAACAATGAGCAGTTCTTC. As protein: CASSLNALSGANNEQFF. This chain connects TRBV7-3 to TRBJ2-1, with 8 bases fitting TRBD2. Trimming at V came to 1 base and at J to 5 bases, leaving 10 bases not matched to a gene. Germline lookup yields CDR1 SGHTA and CDR2 FQGTGA. The CDR3 loop spans 17 amino acids.

This clonotype has just a few counts. The rearrangement joins TRBV20-1 to TRBJ2-1; TRBD2 aligns across 8 bases. In germline, CDR1 is DFQATT, CDR2 SNEGSKA (reference sequence). This CDR3 has 16 residues. Unmatched junction bases numbered 6, after V lost 2 bases and J lost 0 bases. The CDR3 loop is CSARPSGSHSYNEQFF. The CDR3 nucleotides read TGCAGTGCTAGACCCAGCGGGAGCCACTCCTACAATGAGCAGTTCTTC.

This chain connects TRBV30 to TRBJ2-1; perhaps TRBD2 as D (5 bases). Germline-derived CDR1 and CDR2 are GTSNPN and SVGIG (reference sequence). The CDR3 is 17 residues long. Trimming removed 0 bases at V and 0 bases at J, with 15 bases between. Here the CDR3 reads CAWSVRSGASSYNEQFF. CDR3 bases: TGTGCCTGGAGTGTAAGGAGCGGAGCTAGCTCCTACAATGAGCAGTTCTTC.

The sample holds a few counts of this clonotype. V usage is TRBV7-2 and J usage is TRBJ2-7; 8 nucleotides agree with TRBD1. Germline V gene data show CDR1 as SGHTA and CDR2 as FQGNSA. There are 13 residues in the CDR3. The ends lost 6 bases at V and 3 bases at J; junction bases unmatched: 4. CDR3 region: CASRRDRFYEQYF. The CDR3 DNA follows: TGTGCCAGCAGACGGGACAGGTTCTACGAGCAGTACTTC.

In its sample, this clonotype was seen a few times. The chain combines TRBV16 with TRBJ2-1, with TRBD1 identical over 7 bases. The germline V gene encodes CDR1 KGHSY and CDR2 FQNENV. CDR3 length: 14 amino acids. V lost 2 bases to trimming and J lost 6 bases; unmatched junction nucleotides: 4. DNA for the CDR3: TGTGCCAGCAGCCAACCGGGACAGTTCAATGAGCAGTTCTTC. Residues: CASSQPGQFNEQFF.

This chain joins TRBV6-2 or TRBV6-3 and TRBJ2-1; D might be TRBD1 or TRBD2, each matching 6 bases. V shed 7 bases and J shed 2 bases, with 12 bases lying between them. In germline, CDR1 is MNHEY, CDR2 SVGEGT. This CDR3 contains 14 residues. CDR3 nucleotides: TGTGCCAGCATAGAGGGGGGAACCTACAATGAGCAGTTCTTC. The encoded protein is CASIEGGTYNEQFF.

Only a few counts were recorded for this clonotype. This chain joins TRBV29-1 and TRBJ2-7; D remains unclear. The CDR3 spans 13 residues. With 2 bases removed from V and 4 bases from J, the gap between germline ends came to 12 bases. Germline V gene sequence: CDR1 SQVTM, CDR2 ANQGSEA. The CDR3 sequence: CSVESGVDYEQYF. CDR3 sequence (DNA): TGCAGCGTTGAAAGTGGGGTGGATTACGAGCAGTACTTC.

This clonotype was counted many times. The chain joins TRBV29-1 to TRBJ2-3, with D perhaps being TRBD1 or TRBD2 (6 bases each). The CDR3 totals 14 residues. From germline, CDR1 is SQVTM and CDR2 ANQGSEA. Deletions cut 4 bases from V and 5 bases from J, with 16 bases between. The CDR3 DNA follows: TGCAGCGTTGCATCGGGGGCTTTTGGAGATACGCAGTATTTT. Protein product: CSVASGAFGDTQYF.

Ten or more counts support this clonotype. V usage is TRBV15 and J usage is TRBJ2-5; D may be TRBD1 (6 bases). Trimming took off 1 base at V and 3 bases at J, with 18 bases between the two ends. The CDR3 loop spans 17 amino acids. Per the germline V gene, CDR1 is LNHNV and CDR2 is YYDKDF (reference sequence). The CDR3 coding sequence is TGTGCCACCAGCAGAGTAATCGGGTTCGGACAGAAAGAGACCCAGTACTTC. The encoded protein is CATSRVIGFGQKETQYF.

The V and J genes are TRBV20-1 and TRBJ1-2; D uncertain. Trimming pared 0 bases from V and 2 bases from J, leaving 4 bases between. The CDR3 totals 12 residues. CDR1 DFQATT and CDR2 SNEGSKA come from the germline V gene (reference sequence). The CDR3 DNA reads TGCAGTGCTAGAGATTTAAACTATGGCTACACCTTC. This gives the protein CSARDLNYGYTF.

This clonotype was counted only a few times. V and J are TRBV5-1 and TRBJ1-4; D remains unclear. The CDR3 sequence is 16 residues long. The germline V gene has CDR1 SGHRS and CDR2 YFSETQ. The germline V and J ends were trimmed by 0 bases and 2 bases, with 11 bases remaining between them. The DNA for the CDR3 is TGCGCCAGCAGCTTGGTCCCGGGCGCTACTAATGAAAAACTGTTTTTT. Amino acid sequence: CASSLVPGATNEKLFF.

The chain joins TRBV7-9 to TRBJ2-3, with D uncertain. The CDR3 is made up of 15 amino acids. Deletions cut 1 base from V and 2 bases from J, with 10 bases between. CDR1 and CDR2 from the germline V gene are SEHNR and FQNEAQ (reference sequence). This CDR3 is CASSLGYYDTDTQYF. Written as DNA, the CDR3 is TGTGCCAGCAGCTTAGGGTATTACGACACAGATACGCAGTATTTT.

This clonotype was observed a few times. The V call is TRBV7-2, the J call TRBJ2-5; 9 bases fit TRBD2. This CDR3 has 15 amino acids. CDR1 and CDR2 from the germline V gene are SGHTA and FQGNSA. Trimming at V came to 5 bases and at J to 4 bases, leaving 8 bases not matched to a gene. CDR3 sequence reads: CASSRGAGGSETQYF. The CDR3 DNA reads as TGTGCCAGCAGCCGCGGAGCGGGGGGTTCAGAGACCCAGTACTTC.

This clonotype was recorded a few times. This chain connects TRBV5-1 to TRBJ2-5; D gene ambiguous. Trimming cost V 1 base and J 3 bases, with 7 bases left between them. CDR1 SGHRS and CDR2 YFSETQ come from the germline V gene. This CDR3 is built from 13 residues. The CDR3 is CASSLMGEETQYF. The CDR3 DNA follows: TGCGCCAGCAGCTTGATGGGTGAAGAGACCCAGTACTTC.

This clonotype has a handful of counts. This rearrangement joins TRBV20-1 to TRBJ1-1, with 7 bases lining up with TRBD1. V shed 3 bases and J 0 bases; nucleotides not matched to a gene: 10. Germline CDR1 DFQATT, CDR2 SNEGSKA (reference sequence). The CDR3 has 16 amino acids. The CDR3 loop reads CSASGRTGFMNTEAFF. The CDR3 DNA reads as TGCAGTGCTAGCGGCCGGACAGGCTTTATGAACACTGAAGCTTTCTTT.

This clonotype has only a few counts. The V gene is TRBV28, the J gene TRBJ1-5; D is undetermined. Trimming removed 0 bases at V and 6 bases at J, with 15 bases between. Looked up from germline, CDR1 is MDHEN and CDR2 is SYDVKM. This CDR3 is built from 16 residues. This CDR3 is CASSLWSGVGIQPQHF. CDR3 bases: TGTGCCAGCAGTTTATGGTCCGGGGTTGGTATTCAGCCCCAGCATTTT.

The rearrangement links TRBV20-1 to TRBJ2-7; 9 bases map to TRBD1. This CDR3 is 14 amino acids long. The germline gives CDR1 DFQATT, CDR2 SNEGSKA (reference sequence). V lost 3 bases and J lost 2; bases outside the gene matches: 5. The CDR3 DNA is TGCAGTGCTAGCTGGGACAGGGTCCCCTACGAGCAGTACTTC. This codes for CSASWDRVPYEQYF.

The gene calls are TRBV5-1 and TRBJ2-7; D unclear. Trimming removed 0 bases at V and 4 bases at J, with 11 bases between. CDR1 SGHRS and CDR2 YFSETQ come from the germline V gene. This CDR3 contains 14 residues. The CDR3 nucleotides read TGCGCCAGCAGCTTGGCCGGCTTCGATTACGAGCAGTACTTC. This translates into CASSLAGFDYEQYF.

The chain carries TRBV24-1 and TRBJ2-3; TRBD1 matches 8 bases. Trimming took 4 bases from V and 0 from J; bases not matched to a gene: 8. CDR1 is KGHDR, CDR2 SFDVKD, per germline. The CDR3 sequence is 17 residues long. CDR3 sequence: CATSDYGTGESTDTQYF. As DNA, the CDR3 is TGTGCCACCAGTGACTACGGGACAGGAGAAAGCACAGATACGCAGTATTTT.

The rearrangement links TRBV3-1 to TRBJ2-7; no clear D gene. This CDR3 is 14 amino acids long. Germline CDR1 LGHDT, CDR2 YNNKEL (reference sequence). Trimming removed 2 bases at V and 1 base at J, with 9 bases between. The CDR3 DNA follows: TGTGCCAGCAGCCAATTTCTCGCTTCCTACGAGCAGTACTTC. This translates into CASSQFLASYEQYF.

This chain joins TRBV10-3 and TRBJ1-3, with unresolved D. Trimming left V 7 bases short and J 1 base short, with 8 bases between. The CDR3 has 13 residues. Germline CDR1 reads ENHRY; CDR2 reads SYGVKD. CDR3 in amino acids: CAIKPPSGNTIYF. For the CDR3, the DNA is TGTGCCATCAAGCCTCCATCTGGAAACACCATATATTTT.

J is TRBJ2-3 and V is TRBV3-1; the D is unclear. This CDR3 is built from 14 residues. Germline V gives CDR1 LGHDT, CDR2 YNNKEL (reference sequence). V was pared by 2 bases and J by 5 bases, with 11 bases between. The CDR3 region is CASSQTRIVDTQYF. Here the CDR3 DNA reads TGTGCCAGCAGCCAAACCCGGATCGTAGATACGCAGTATTTT.

This rearrangement joins TRBV12-3 or TRBV12-4 to TRBJ2-2; D is undetermined. V was pared by 5 bases and J by 8 bases, with 0 bases between. The CDR3 totals 9 residues. The CDR3: CASSGELFF. In DNA, the CDR3 is TGTGCCAGCAGTGGGGAGCTGTTTTTT.

J is TRBJ2-3 and V is TRBV4-3; 9 bases fit TRBD2. Germline assignment: CDR1 LGHNA and CDR2 YSLEER. There are 14 residues in the CDR3. The V gene end was trimmed by 1 base and the J gene end by 7 bases; junction bases not matched to a gene: 3. Written as DNA, the CDR3 is TGCGCCAGCAGCCAAGGCCTAGCGGGAAATACGCAGTATTTT. This encodes CASSQGLAGNTQYF.

In this sample, this clonotype turned up a few times. The chain has TRBV6-2 or TRBV6-3 and TRBJ2-1; the match to TRBD2 covers 7 bases. Germline values: CDR1 MNHEY, CDR2 SVGEGT. Trimming removed 2 bases from V and 2 bases from J; junction bases left unmatched: 9. There are 17 residues in the CDR3. The DNA of the CDR3 is TGTGCCAGCAGTTACGGTCCAACTAGCGCTGCCTACAATGAGCAGTTCTTC. Residues: CASSYGPTSAAYNEQFF.

The chain joins TRBV20-1 to TRBJ2-1, with no clear D. Germline values: CDR1 DFQATT, CDR2 SNEGSKA (reference sequence). Trimming pared 6 bases from V and 0 bases from J, leaving 15 bases between. This CDR3 region has 15 residues. As DNA, the CDR3 is TGCAGTGCCTATACCGGCGGTAGCTCCTACAATGAGCAGTTCTTC. Protein: CSAYTGGSSYNEQFF.